The 16 T cell receptor beta chains given below trace back to one sample, sequenced in a study of blood T cell repertoires in COVID-19. Sequenced by immunoSEQ multiplex PCR; TCRdb stores in-frame clones only, minus some. The sample shows more than 300,000 clones, around 90% of them seen only once. Sequencing was done on a sample of PBMCs or T cells enriched from blood (not recorded which). The receptor source for this set is a woman younger than 35 who had recovered from COVID-19.

The chain recombines TRBV19 with TRBJ1-1, with 9 bases aligning to TRBD1. CDR1 LNHDA and CDR2 SQIVND come from the germline V gene (reference sequence). The CDR3 is 14 amino acids. V shed 5 bases, J shed 4 bases, and the junction held 5 bases outside the gene matches. CDR3 in amino acids: CASSFRQGVTEAFF. The CDR3 DNA is TGTGCCAGTAGTTTCCGACAGGGGGTCACTGAAGCTTTCTTT.

The chain has TRBV20-1 and TRBJ1-1; D not certain. CDR1 is DFQATT, CDR2 SNEGSKA, per germline (reference sequence). The V end was cut by 1 base, the J end by 12 bases, with 3 bases between. CDR3 size: 8 residues. CDR3 sequence: CSARVTFF. As DNA, the CDR3 is TGCAGTGCTAGAGTAACTTTCTTT.

The genes are TRBV6-1 and TRBJ2-4, with a possible D match to TRBD1 (5 bases). This CDR3 contains 13 residues. V lost 2 bases and J 12 bases, leaving 14 bases between the germline ends. Germline V CDR1 and CDR2: MNHNS, SASEGT. The CDR3 here is CASSENSLRGQYF. CDR3 in DNA: TGTGCCAGCAGTGAAAACTCCTTAAGGGGTCAGTACTTC.

The V and J genes are TRBV27 and TRBJ1-2; TRBD1 matches at 7 bases. The CDR3 contains 12 residues. V lost 5 bases to trimming and J lost 8 bases; unmatched junction nucleotides: 5. Germline-derived CDR1 and CDR2 are MNHEY and SMNVEV (reference sequence). CDR3 in DNA: TGTGCCAGCAGTCGACAGGGTTACGGCTACACCTTC. This gives the protein CASSRQGYGYTF.

The rearrangement joins TRBV7-2 to TRBJ2-1; possible D gene TRBD2, 5 bases. V gave up 5 bases and J gave up 0 bases, with 17 bases separating them. Germline assignment: CDR1 SGHTA and CDR2 FQGNSA. The CDR3 has 17 residues. CDR3 in amino acids: CASSPSLARSSYNEQFF. CDR3 nucleotide sequence: TGTGCCAGCAGCCCGAGCTTAGCGAGGAGCTCCTACAATGAGCAGTTCTTC.

The rearrangement uses TRBV5-4 and TRBJ2-5; a weak D match, TRBD2 (5 bases). Germline V lookup: CDR1 SGHNT, CDR2 YYREEE (reference sequence). V dropped 1 base and J dropped 4 bases, with 8 bases sitting between them. The CDR3 is 13 residues long. CDR3 loop: CASSLSRGETQYF. The DNA for the CDR3 is TGTGCCAGCAGCTTGAGTCGGGGAGAGACCCAGTACTTC.

The chain links TRBV9 to TRBJ2-7; 13 bases match TRBD2. Trimming cost V 0 bases and J 5 bases; bases outside gene matches: 2. Germline CDR1 and CDR2: SGDLS and YYNGEE. The CDR3 is 15 residues long. The CDR3 DNA is TGTGCCAGCAGCGTAGACGGGACTAGCGGGGACGAGCAGTACTTC. Residues: CASSVDGTSGDEQYF.

In this sample, this clone turned up many times. At the DNA level, this CDR3 is encoded by other sequences in the same sample as well. The rearrangement uses TRBV9 and TRBJ2-7; the D gene is possibly TRBD1 (5 bases). CDR1 is SGDLS, CDR2 YYNGEE, per germline. This CDR3 has 15 residues. V was cut by 0 bases and J by 1 base, with 11 bases left in between. The CDR3 loop is CASSVGQGISYEQYF. CDR3 DNA: TGTGCCAGCAGCGTAGGGCAGGGTATTTCCTACGAGCAGTACTTC.

This chain connects TRBV11-3 to TRBJ2-1, with TRBD2 matching over 12 bases. The CDR3 consists of 15 residues. The germline gives CDR1 SGHNT, CDR2 YENEEA. Losses at the gene ends were 5 bases for V and 5 bases for J; bases not matched to a gene: 4. The CDR3, as DNA: TGTGCCAGCAGCCACCGGACTAGCGGGAACAATGAGCAGTTCTTC. This sequence encodes CASSHRTSGNNEQFF.

In the case of this clone: Distinct nucleotide sequences in the sample also encode this CDR3. The chain carries TRBV30 and TRBJ1-5; TRBD1 matches at 9 bases. There are 13 residues in the CDR3. Germline CDR1 reads GTSNPN; CDR2 reads SVGIG (reference sequence). V lost 0 bases to trimming and J lost 7 bases; unmatched junction nucleotides: 1. As DNA, the CDR3 is TGTGCCTGGAGTGTGGACAGGGGACAGCCCCAGCATTTT. Its translation: CAWSVDRGQPQHF.

The chain is built from TRBV28 and TRBJ1-5; D not resolved. The CDR3 consists of 16 residues. Germline V gene data show CDR1 as MDHEN and CDR2 as SYDVKM. V dropped 2 bases and J dropped 0 bases, with 11 bases sitting between them. CDR3 loop: CASSLVLVYSNQPQHF. CDR3 nucleotides: TGTGCCAGCAGTTTAGTTTTAGTCTATAGCAATCAGCCCCAGCATTTT.

This sequence joins TRBV6-5 and TRBJ1-6; D gene uncertain. The CDR3 is 15 residues long. The V gene's germline CDR1 is MNHEY and CDR2 SVGAGI. V shed 7 bases and J shed 7 bases, with 17 bases lying between them. CDR3 DNA sequence: TGTGCCAGCACCCCCGACGGTGCGGGGAATTCACCCCTCCACTTT. Translated: CASTPDGAGNSPLHF.

The chain links TRBV18 to TRBJ2-7; TRBD1 might be the D (6 bases). The V gene lost 6 bases and the J gene lost 4 bases, with 16 bases spanning the gap. This CDR3 is built from 14 residues. Germline CDR1 reads KGHSH; CDR2 reads LQKENI. The CDR3 DNA reads as TGTGCCAGCTCGCTGCCGGGACACCTATACGAGCAGTACTTC. Translation: CASSLPGHLYEQYF.

V gene TRBV5-1 combines with J gene TRBJ1-2; D may be TRBD1 (6 bases). V lost 3 bases and J 3 bases, leaving 18 bases between the germline ends. The CDR3 is 16 residues long. Looked up from germline, CDR1 is SGHRS and CDR2 is YFSETQ. CDR3 loop: CASSWATGNQDYGYTF. CDR3 nucleotides: TGCGCCAGCAGCTGGGCTACAGGGAATCAGGACTATGGCTACACCTTC.

The chain links TRBV7-9 to TRBJ1-4; D remains ambiguous. V lost 5 bases, J lost 7 bases, and 8 bases lay in between. Germline loops: CDR1 SEHNR, CDR2 FQNEAQ (reference sequence). The CDR3 is made up of 12 amino acids. CDR3 in amino acids: CASSPSGEKLFF. The CDR3 bases are TGTGCCAGCAGCCCATCCGGTGAAAAACTGTTTTTT.

The J gene is TRBJ1-5, the V gene TRBV4-1; 8 positions match TRBD1. Germline assignment: CDR1 MGHRA and CDR2 YSYEKL. Trimming at V came to 1 base and at J to 3 bases, leaving 2 bases not matched to a gene. CDR3 length: 15 residues. The CDR3 loop is CASSQGTGPNQPQHF. The CDR3 nucleotides read TGCGCCAGCAGCCAAGGGACAGGGCCCAATCAGCCCCAGCATTTT.